This is a list of T cell receptor beta chains from one sample in a study of T cells in Graves' hyperthyroidism and ophthalmopathy. TCRdb re-called the multiplex PCR reads through MiXCR, storing one row per CDR3 protein. The sample lists hundreds of thousands of distinct CDR3 sequences; under 45% were seen once. The specimen was blood. The receptors come from a middle-aged woman with Graves' hyperthyroidism. The CDR3 runs from the conserved cysteine through the conserved F or W. The D gene is left open where the match is weak. Clone size appears in some rows only: once, few, many, or a class for an expanded clone.

CDR3aa: CASSMTGMNTGELFF
CDR3nt: TGCGCCAGCAGCATGACAGGGATGAACACCGGGGAGCTGTTTTTT
abundance: few
j_gene: TRBJ2-2
v_gene: TRBV5-1
d_gene: TRBD1

CDR3aa: CASSPALGLMNTEAFF
CDR3nt: TGTGCCAGCAGCCCAGCCCTTGGACTCATGAACACTGAAGCTTTCTTT
abundance: few
j_gene: TRBJ1-1
v_gene: TRBV7-2
d_gene: -

CDR3aa: CASSLGHSGPLETQYF
CDR3nt: TGTGCCAGCAGCTTAGGACATAGCGGGCCTTTGGAGACCCAGTACTTC
abundance: many
j_gene: TRBJ2-5
v_gene: TRBV11-2
d_gene: TRBD2

CDR3aa: CASSGGQVKETQYF
CDR3nt: TGCGCCAGCTCCGGGGGACAGGTCAAAGAGACCCAGTACTTC
abundance: few
j_gene: TRBJ2-5
v_gene: TRBV5-1
d_gene: TRBD1

CDR3aa: CASRAESYNSPLHF
CDR3nt: TGTGCCTCAAGGGCAGAATCCTATAATTCACCCCTCCACTTT
abundance: -
j_gene: TRBJ1-6
v_gene: TRBV6-5
d_gene: -

CDR3aa: CATGTAFTDTQYF
CDR3nt: TGTGCCACCGGGACGGCGTTCACAGATACGCAGTATTTT
abundance: -
j_gene: TRBJ2-3
v_gene: TRBV11-2
d_gene: -

CDR3aa: CASSDVGQGVGGANVLTF
CDR3nt: TGTGCCAGCAGCGATGTAGGACAGGGAGTCGGAGGGGCCAACGTCCTGACTTTC
abundance: -
j_gene: TRBJ2-6
v_gene: TRBV11-2
d_gene: TRBD1

CDR3aa: CASSSRGGQSVSGNTIYF
CDR3nt: TGCGCCAGCAGCTCCCGAGGGGGACAGTCAGTCTCTGGAAACACCATATATTTT
abundance: few
j_gene: TRBJ1-3
v_gene: TRBV5-1
d_gene: TRBD1

CDR3aa: CASSTTGTAYSNQPQHF
CDR3nt: TGTGCCAGTAGTACCACCGGGACAGCGTATAGCAATCAGCCCCAGCATTTT
abundance: many
j_gene: TRBJ1-5
v_gene: TRBV19
d_gene: TRBD1

CDR3aa: CASSVRTVNTEAFF
CDR3nt: TGTGCCAGCAGTGTACGGACGGTGAACACTGAAGCTTTCTTT
abundance: -
j_gene: TRBJ1-1
v_gene: TRBV25-1
d_gene: -

CDR3aa: CASKKVGDSAHSGANVLTF
CDR3nt: TGTGCCAGCAAAAAAGTTGGGGATAGCGCACACTCTGGGGCCAACGTCCTGACTTTC
abundance: few
j_gene: TRBJ2-6
v_gene: TRBV6-1
d_gene: -

CDR3aa: CAISSTSGGGDTQYF
CDR3nt: TGTGCCATCAGTTCCACTAGCGGGGGAGGAGATACGCAGTATTTT
abundance: few
j_gene: TRBJ2-3
v_gene: TRBV10-3
d_gene: TRBD2

CDR3aa: CSARSGQGAEGVTQYF
CDR3nt: TGCAGTGCTAGATCAGGGCAGGGGGCTGAGGGAGTGACCCAGTACTTC
abundance: -
j_gene: TRBJ2-5
v_gene: TRBV20-1
d_gene: TRBD1

CDR3aa: CSAGGDGLAGGGSLYEQYF
CDR3nt: TGCAGTGCTGGAGGCGACGGACTAGCGGGGGGCGGCAGCCTCTACGAGCAGTACTTC
abundance: -
j_gene: TRBJ2-7
v_gene: TRBV20-1
d_gene: TRBD2

CDR3aa: CASSSRLNTEAFF
CDR3nt: TGTGCCAGCAGCTCCCGACTGAACACTGAAGCTTTCTTT
abundance: many
j_gene: TRBJ1-1
v_gene: TRBV7-8
d_gene: -

CDR3aa: CASSYYGVGELFF
CDR3nt: TGTGCCAGCAGTTACTACGGGGTCGGGGAGCTGTTTTTT
abundance: few
j_gene: TRBJ2-2
v_gene: TRBV6-2/TRBV6-3
d_gene: -

CDR3aa: CASSLSPTRLSGGTQRETQYF
CDR3nt: TGTGCCAGCAGCTTATCCCCCACGCGCTTAAGCGGGGGGACCCAACGGGAGACCCAGTACTTC
abundance: many
j_gene: TRBJ2-5
v_gene: TRBV7-8
d_gene: TRBD2

CDR3aa: CASSFPGRPAGANVLTF
CDR3nt: TGTGCCAGCAGTTTCCCGGGACGCCCGGCTGGGGCCAACGTCCTGACTTTC
abundance: -
j_gene: TRBJ2-6
v_gene: TRBV13
d_gene: -

CDR3aa: CASRIRTGRDQPQHF
CDR3nt: TGTGCCAGCAGAATCAGGACAGGGAGGGATCAGCCCCAGCATTTT
abundance: -
j_gene: TRBJ1-5
v_gene: TRBV6-4
d_gene: TRBD1

CDR3aa: CASSRISGTSGTLNTGELFF
CDR3nt: TGTGCCAGCAGTAGAATAAGCGGGACTAGCGGGACCCTTAACACCGGGGAGCTGTTTTTT
abundance: -
j_gene: TRBJ2-2
v_gene: TRBV2
d_gene: TRBD2

CDR3aa: CASSGLGLQETQYF
CDR3nt: TGTGCCAGCAGCGGTCTGGGGCTCCAAGAGACCCAGTACTTC
abundance: few
j_gene: TRBJ2-5
v_gene: TRBV12-3/TRBV12-4
d_gene: -

CDR3aa: CSANPPQGAYGYAF
CDR3nt: TGCAGTGCTAACCCGCCCCAGGGGGCCTATGGCTACGCCTTC
abundance: few
j_gene: TRBJ1-2
v_gene: TRBV20-1
d_gene: TRBD1

CDR3aa: CASSVEDLSGANVLTF
CDR3nt: TGTGCCAGCAGCGTAGAGGACCTCTCTGGGGCCAACGTCCTGACTTTC
abundance: -
j_gene: TRBJ2-6
v_gene: TRBV7-8
d_gene: -

CDR3aa: CASSIPTGEEGYTF
CDR3nt: TGTGCCAGTAGTATTCCTACAGGGGAGGAAGGCTACACCTTC
abundance: few
j_gene: TRBJ1-2
v_gene: TRBV19
d_gene: TRBD1

CDR3aa: CASSWTQNTGELFF
CDR3nt: TGTGCCAGCTCCTGGACGCAGAACACCGGGGAGCTGTTTTTT
abundance: many
j_gene: TRBJ2-2
v_gene: TRBV9
d_gene: -

CDR3aa: CASTVNSGPMETQYF
CDR3nt: TGCGCCAGCACAGTAAATTCGGGCCCCATGGAGACCCAGTACTTC
abundance: -
j_gene: TRBJ2-5
v_gene: TRBV5-1
d_gene: -

CDR3aa: CASSPLLQGWNYEQYF
CDR3nt: TGTGCCAGCAGCCCCTTATTACAGGGGTGGAACTACGAGCAGTACTTC
abundance: few
j_gene: TRBJ2-7
v_gene: TRBV7-9
d_gene: TRBD1

CDR3aa: CASSYVAGDGYTF
CDR3nt: TGTGCCAGCAGTTACGTGGCAGGAGATGGCTACACCTTC
abundance: -
j_gene: TRBJ1-2
v_gene: TRBV6-2/TRBV6-3
d_gene: -

CDR3aa: CATSRSGQETQYF
CDR3nt: TGTGCCACCAGTAGGTCAGGTCAAGAGACCCAGTACTTC
abundance: many
j_gene: TRBJ2-5
v_gene: TRBV24-1
d_gene: -

CDR3aa: CASSQEGRSTGELFF
CDR3nt: TGCGCCAGCAGCCAAGAAGGGAGATCCACCGGGGAGCTGTTTTTT
abundance: -
j_gene: TRBJ2-2
v_gene: TRBV4-1
d_gene: -

CDR3aa: CASSRRDRETQYF
CDR3nt: TGTGCCAGCAGCCGCCGGGACAGAGAGACCCAGTACTTC
abundance: few
j_gene: TRBJ2-5
v_gene: TRBV6-5
d_gene: TRBD1

CDR3aa: CSARKPGGGPEAFF
CDR3nt: TGCAGTGCTAGAAAACCGGGGGGGGGACCTGAAGCTTTCTTT
abundance: -
j_gene: TRBJ1-1
v_gene: TRBV20-1
d_gene: -

CDR3aa: CSVGHTTGGYTF
CDR3nt: TGCAGCGTTGGCCACACGACGGGGGGCTACACCTTC
abundance: many
j_gene: TRBJ1-2
v_gene: TRBV29-1
d_gene: -

CDR3aa: CASRDPYQGYGYTF
CDR3nt: TGTGCCAGCAGAGACCCCTACCAAGGGTATGGCTACACCTTC
abundance: few
j_gene: TRBJ1-2
v_gene: TRBV6-5
d_gene: -

CDR3aa: CASRQASGANVLTF
CDR3nt: TGTGCCAGCAGGCAGGCGTCTGGGGCCAACGTCCTGACTTTC
abundance: few
j_gene: TRBJ2-6
v_gene: TRBV27
d_gene: -

CDR3aa: CASSLMGSQPQHF
CDR3nt: TGTGCCAGCAGCTTAATGGGCAGTCAGCCCCAGCATTTT
abundance: many
j_gene: TRBJ1-5
v_gene: TRBV7-2
d_gene: -

CDR3aa: CASRNYLEPGQGSNQPQHF
CDR3nt: TGTGCCAGCAGGAACTACCTCGAACCGGGACAGGGTAGCAATCAGCCCCAGCATTTT
abundance: -
j_gene: TRBJ1-5
v_gene: TRBV6-1
d_gene: TRBD1

CDR3aa: CASSGAAGNTEAFF
CDR3nt: TGTGCCAGCAGTGGGGCCGCGGGGAACACTGAAGCTTTCTTT
abundance: -
j_gene: TRBJ1-1
v_gene: TRBV7-9
d_gene: -

CDR3aa: CASGRTGTGGYGYTF
CDR3nt: TGTGCCAGCGGACGAACCGGGACAGGGGGCTATGGCTACACCTTC
abundance: many
j_gene: TRBJ1-2
v_gene: TRBV25-1
d_gene: TRBD1

CDR3aa: CASSPTWVLTF
CDR3nt: TGTGCCAGCAGCCCGACCTGGGTCCTGACTTTC
abundance: -
j_gene: TRBJ2-6
v_gene: TRBV7-2
d_gene: -

CDR3aa: CASSWGARVGYEQYF
CDR3nt: TGCGCCAGCAGCTGGGGGGCGAGAGTAGGCTACGAGCAGTACTTC
abundance: -
j_gene: TRBJ2-7
v_gene: TRBV4-1
d_gene: -

CDR3aa: CASSSTRTGDSPLHF
CDR3nt: TGTGCCAGCAGTTCCACCCGGACAGGGGATTCACCCCTCCACTTT
abundance: few
j_gene: TRBJ1-6
v_gene: TRBV7-2
d_gene: TRBD1

CDR3aa: CARETAAEAFF
CDR3nt: TGCGCCCGCGAGACAGCAGCTGAAGCTTTCTTT
abundance: once
j_gene: TRBJ1-1
v_gene: TRBV10-2
d_gene: -